Listed below are T cell receptor beta chains from one sample, sequenced in a study of blood T cell repertoires in COVID-19. Data came from immunoSEQ multiplex PCR; TCRdb stores just in-frame clones and leaves some out. The sample includes 70,000 to 90,000 clones, around 80% of them seen just once. Sequencing was done on a sample of peripheral blood. All receptors come from a woman over 75 with acute or convalescent COVID-19. CDR3s include the opening cysteine and the closing phenylalanine or tryptophan. Fields, in order: V gene, clone size, J gene, D gene, CDR3 protein, CDR3 DNA. D genes are given only for firm matches. Clone size appears in some rows only: once, few, many, or a class for an expanded clone.

v_gene: TRBV4-2; abundance: -; j_gene: TRBJ2-3; d_gene: -; CDR3aa: CASSQAEGWPDTQYF; CDR3nt: TGTGCCAGCAGCCAAGCGGAGGGATGGCCAGATACGCAGTATTTT
v_gene: TRBV15; abundance: -; j_gene: TRBJ2-7; d_gene: TRBD1; CDR3aa: CATSRGQGSGEQYF; CDR3nt: TGTGCCACCAGCAGGGGACAGGGGTCTGGCGAGCAGTACTTC
v_gene: TRBV14; abundance: -; j_gene: TRBJ2-1; d_gene: -; CDR3aa: CASSQLRGNEQFF; CDR3nt: TGTGCCAGCAGCCAACTTAGGGGTAATGAGCAGTTCTTC
v_gene: TRBV7-2; abundance: -; j_gene: TRBJ1-2; d_gene: -; CDR3aa: CASSPGITEGYTF; CDR3nt: TGTGCCAGCAGCCCTGGAATAACGGAGGGCTACACCTTC
v_gene: TRBV10-2; abundance: -; j_gene: TRBJ2-5; d_gene: TRBD1; CDR3aa: CASRDRGPASETQYF; CDR3nt: TGCGCCAGCAGGGACAGGGGCCCTGCATCAGAGACCCAGTACTTC
v_gene: TRBV7-2; abundance: -; j_gene: TRBJ2-7; d_gene: -; CDR3aa: CASSLGFSGEQYF; CDR3nt: TGTGCCAGCAGCTTAGGATTTTCAGGCGAGCAGTACTTC
v_gene: TRBV21-1; abundance: -; j_gene: TRBJ2-5; d_gene: -; CDR3aa: CASSKGGGIKETQYF; CDR3nt: TGTGCCAGCAGCAAGGGGGGGGGAATCAAAGAGACCCAGTACTTC
v_gene: TRBV6-4; abundance: -; j_gene: TRBJ2-3; d_gene: -; CDR3aa: CASSYRDGTQYF; CDR3nt: TGTGCCAGCAGTTACAGGGACGGAACGCAGTATTTT
v_gene: TRBV6-5; abundance: once; j_gene: TRBJ2-2; d_gene: -; CDR3aa: CASTRDGNTGELFF; CDR3nt: TGTGCCAGCACCAGGGATGGGAACACCGGGGAGCTGTTTTTT
v_gene: TRBV5-1; abundance: -; j_gene: TRBJ2-1; d_gene: TRBD1; CDR3aa: CASSTPQGSSDEQFF; CDR3nt: TGCGCCAGCAGCACGCCACAGGGGAGCAGCGATGAGCAGTTCTTC
v_gene: TRBV5-1; abundance: once; j_gene: TRBJ2-7; d_gene: TRBD1; CDR3aa: CASSLRTGKSYEQYF; CDR3nt: TGCGCCAGCAGTCTGCGGACAGGGAAGTCCTACGAGCAGTACTTC
v_gene: TRBV11-2; abundance: -; j_gene: TRBJ2-1; d_gene: -; CDR3aa: CASSYPSGGVTYNEQFF; CDR3nt: TGTGCCAGCAGCTACCCGAGTGGAGGGGTCACCTACAATGAGCAGTTCTTC
v_gene: TRBV10-2; abundance: -; j_gene: TRBJ2-1; d_gene: TRBD2; CDR3aa: CASLSGLPLGEQFF; CDR3nt: TGCGCCAGTCTTTCGGGACTACCCTTAGGAGAGCAGTTCTTC
v_gene: TRBV5-6; abundance: -; j_gene: TRBJ1-6; d_gene: TRBD1; CDR3aa: CASSSGTGARDSPLHF; CDR3nt: TGTGCCAGCAGCTCAGGGACAGGGGCGCGAGATTCACCCCTCCACTTT
v_gene: TRBV2; abundance: -; j_gene: TRBJ2-2; d_gene: TRBD1; CDR3aa: CASTGQGVDTGELFF; CDR3nt: TGTGCCAGCACTGGACAGGGGGTAGACACCGGGGAGCTGTTTTTT
v_gene: TRBV24-1; abundance: -; j_gene: TRBJ1-1; d_gene: -; CDR3aa: CATRRGNTEAFF; CDR3nt: TGTGCCACCAGACGGGGAAACACTGAAGCTTTCTTT
v_gene: TRBV29-1; abundance: -; j_gene: TRBJ2-1; d_gene: TRBD1; CDR3aa: CSVGTGNINEQFF; CDR3nt: TGCAGCGTCGGGACAGGAAATATCAATGAGCAGTTCTTC
v_gene: TRBV29-1; abundance: -; j_gene: TRBJ2-1; d_gene: -; CDR3aa: CSVPGYNEQFF; CDR3nt: TGCAGCGTTCCGGGCTACAATGAGCAGTTCTTC
v_gene: TRBV5-1; abundance: few; j_gene: TRBJ2-2; d_gene: -; CDR3aa: CASSLDGNTGELFF; CDR3nt: TGCGCCAGCAGCTTGGATGGCAACACCGGGGAGCTGTTTTTT
v_gene: TRBV10-3; abundance: -; j_gene: TRBJ1-2; d_gene: TRBD1; CDR3aa: CAISLTGGNYGYTF; CDR3nt: TGTGCCATCAGTCTAACAGGGGGCAACTATGGCTACACCTTC
v_gene: TRBV7-9; abundance: -; j_gene: TRBJ2-2; d_gene: TRBD1; CDR3aa: CVTSLAGGPGELFF; CDR3nt: TGTGTCACCTCCCTGGCAGGGGGCCCCGGGGAGCTGTTTTTT
v_gene: TRBV11-2; abundance: -; j_gene: TRBJ2-4; d_gene: -; CDR3aa: CASSIFDRNIQYF; CDR3nt: TGTGCCAGCAGCATATTCGACAGAAACATTCAGTACTTC
v_gene: TRBV5-1; abundance: -; j_gene: TRBJ2-6; d_gene: TRBD1; CDR3aa: CASSLGQGIGTGANVLTF; CDR3nt: TGCGCCAGCAGCTTGGGACAGGGGATAGGAACTGGGGCCAACGTCCTGACTTTC
v_gene: TRBV18; abundance: -; j_gene: TRBJ1-2; d_gene: -; CDR3aa: CASSPDRGYTF; CDR3nt: TGTGCCAGCTCACCAGACAGAGGCTACACCTTC
v_gene: TRBV11-2; abundance: -; j_gene: TRBJ2-7; d_gene: -; CDR3aa: CASSLVQGTSYEQYF; CDR3nt: TGTGCCAGCAGCTTAGTCCAAGGGACATCCTACGAGCAGTACTTC
v_gene: TRBV5-4; abundance: -; j_gene: TRBJ2-3; d_gene: TRBD1; CDR3aa: CASTDRASTDTQYF; CDR3nt: TGTGCCAGCACGGACAGGGCAAGCACAGATACGCAGTATTTT
v_gene: TRBV2; abundance: -; j_gene: TRBJ2-1; d_gene: -; CDR3aa: CASSEGAAGGRNEQFF; CDR3nt: TGTGCCAGCAGTGAAGGGGCAGCCGGTGGGAGGAATGAGCAGTTCTTC
v_gene: TRBV5-4; abundance: once; j_gene: TRBJ2-7; d_gene: -; CDR3aa: CASSPGGISTYEQYF; CDR3nt: TGTGCCAGCAGCCCCGGAGGGATCAGCACCTACGAGCAGTACTTC
v_gene: TRBV11-2; abundance: -; j_gene: TRBJ1-2; d_gene: -; CDR3aa: CASSFRGGDPRYGYTF; CDR3nt: TGTGCCAGCAGCTTTCGGGGGGGGGACCCGCGCTATGGCTACACCTTC
v_gene: TRBV2; abundance: -; j_gene: TRBJ1-2; d_gene: TRBD1; CDR3aa: CASSGRDRYYGYTF; CDR3nt: TGTGCCAGCAGTGGAAGGGACAGGTACTATGGCTACACCTTC
v_gene: TRBV2; abundance: -; j_gene: TRBJ1-2; d_gene: -; CDR3aa: CASSETPGQLYGYTF; CDR3nt: TGTGCCAGCAGTGAAACCCCAGGACAGCTTTATGGCTACACCTTC